The table lists the clone carrying this TCR beta chain with many counts. Its antigen is unidentified. The donor group consisted entirely of healthy Caucasians. The data originate from a study of identical twins. The CDR3 sequence is 15 residues long. V shed 6 bases and J shed 6 bases, with 17 bases lying between them. Germline V CDR1 and CDR2: LGHNA, YNFKEQ. Template switching added a universal primer site; cDNA carried unique molecular identifiers. TCRdb fed the 5' RACE reads into MiXCR, producing one record per CDR3 protein. The sample contains 250,000 or so distinct CDR3 sequences, roughly an eighth of which appear only once. Points from the study as a whole: Twin pairs had excess sharing that was weaker in beta out-of-frame sequences.

These data also formed part of another study, on yellow fever vaccine responses in identical twins.

The source of this sequence is a woman aged 18 to 35 in good health. The chain uses TRBV4-2 and TRBJ2-2, with D unresolved. The sequencing input was memory (CD45RO+) T cells sorted from blood. This CDR3 reads CASRAAARVAGELFF. In nucleotides, the CDR3 is TGTGCCAGCAGGGCGGCTGCTCGTGTGGCCGGGGAGCTGTTTTTT.